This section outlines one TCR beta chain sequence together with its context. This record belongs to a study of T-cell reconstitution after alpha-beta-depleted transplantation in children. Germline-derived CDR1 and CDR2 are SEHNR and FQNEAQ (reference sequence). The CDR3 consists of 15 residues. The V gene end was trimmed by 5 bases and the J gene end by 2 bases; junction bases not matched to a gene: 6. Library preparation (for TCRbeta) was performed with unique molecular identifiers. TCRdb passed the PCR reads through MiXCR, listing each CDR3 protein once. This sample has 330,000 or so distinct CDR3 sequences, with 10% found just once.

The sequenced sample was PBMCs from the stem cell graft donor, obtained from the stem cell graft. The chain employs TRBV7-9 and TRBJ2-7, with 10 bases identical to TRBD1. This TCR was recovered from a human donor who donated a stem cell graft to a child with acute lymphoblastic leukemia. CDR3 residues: CASSPGTGVTYEQYF. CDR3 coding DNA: TGTGCCAGCAGCCCAGGGACAGGGGTAACCTACGAGCAGTACTTC.